This TCR beta chain was documented in a study of T cell responses to AZD1222 COVID-19 vaccine (dated by TCRdb to about 2021). A note on the overall study: Because spike-specific TCR depth and breadth did not differ between the two schedules, AZD1222 recipients who got a second dose at roughly 4 weeks were pooled with those who got a second dose at roughly 12 weeks. A total of 233 trial participants underwent TCR sequencing, of whom 200 to 220 had received two doses of AZD1222 and some 26 had received two doses of the MenACWY control vaccine. Trial participants were enrolled by age into 18-55, 56-69 and 70-plus year subgroups, with approximately 150, 28 and 58 TCR-sequenced participants respectively. General findings and caveats noted by the study authors: Only a handful of AZD1222 recipients were SARS-CoV-2 seropositive at baseline, limiting conclusions about previously exposed vaccinees. A significant rise in spike-specific TCR breadth and depth was observed after two AZD1222 doses relative to day 0 and relative to MenACWY recipients. No day 14 peak-response samples were available, so repertoires were characterized only after the peak T cell response. Reportedly, close to half of the unique spike-specific TCRs recognized epitopes lying outside the regions that are mutated in the B.1.351 and B.1.1.7 variants. The 56-69-year group was small, and its depth increase did not reach significance, likely because of low power. Participants were mostly white British, with more females than males. The authors suggested clonal diversity may have been underestimated. The whole spike protein was spanned by vaccine-associated CD4 TCRs, and dominant responses were seen in regions 160-218 and 743-854.

V sheds 0 bases and J sheds 8 bases, leaving 23 bases between their ends. CDR1 and CDR2 (SGDLS, YYNGEE) derive from the germline V gene. From the cysteine up to the phenylalanine, the CDR3 has a length of 17 residues. Only the CDR3 portion is preserved as DNA: 51 bases, with reading frame beginning at the first base. About this clone itself: Its antigen target is currently unknown. The sample holds no much larger clone one base away, and base qualities are not on file.

Read against the paper, the sample's time point label means: baseline before first vaccination. The vaccinee samples were drawn from two UK trials, COV001 and COV002, one of which was a single-blind randomized controlled phase 2/3 trial testing AZD1222 (ChAdOx1 nCoV-19) in healthy adults. For TCRbeta chain sequencing, PBMC samples from trial participants were taken at day 0 and at day 28 after the second dose. The CDR3 regions of human TCRbeta chains were analyzed by immunosequencing. In the authors' own workflow: Repertoire TCRs were checked for matches against a reference library of SARS-CoV-2-specific TCRs that had been generated using the MIRA antigen-specificity platform. Breadth was defined as the fraction of unique TCRs that were SARS-CoV-2-associated. Depth was defined as the fraction of total T cells that were SARS-CoV-2-associated. Using the MIRA data, each spike-specific TCR was mapped to the spike region that the TCR reacts to and placed in a CD4 or CD8 class. Log10-transformed breadth and depth values were compared by one-way ANOVA with Sidak's multiple comparisons tests. Sourced from immuneACCESS, this table was stored by TCRdb with only in-frame sequences that have V and J called. A share of the clones is absent; for the studies checked, an unresolved V gene accounts for under half, and the remainder has no known explanation. V, J and clone size are taken as reported in that table, and D and trimming were inferred from the DNA itself. The sample records about 99,000 clones, nearly 90% of which are singletons. The top ten clonotypes cover around 3.1% of the sample.

The rearranged segments are TRBV9 and TRBJ1-2; the D gene cannot be resolved reliably. This TCR was recovered from an adult in good health. Material: peripheral blood, obtained on day 0 of AZD1222 vaccination. In nucleotides, the sequence is TGTGCCAGCAGCGTAGGAATAGTAGGGTTCCAAGGCGGGGGCTACACCTTC. It is translated as CASSVGIVGFQGGGYTF.